This section outlines one T cell receptor (beta chain) sequence together with its context. The CDR3 extends over 15 amino acids. In germline, CDR1 is KGHDR, CDR2 SFDVKD. With V trimmed by 2 bases and J by 7 bases, 6 bases remained unmatched. TCRdb keeps only in-frame clones here, not all; method: immunoSEQ multiplex PCR. Of roughly 120,000 clones detected, about 91% appear once; the ten largest clones hold approximately 2.8%. This sample is part of a study of T cell responses to AZD1222 COVID-19 vaccine. The chain employs TRBV24-1 and TRBJ2-1; TRBD2 agrees at 8 bases. This receptor was taken from an adult in good health. Here the sequenced sample was peripheral blood, taken on day 0 of AZD1222 vaccination. CDR3 nucleotides: TGTGCCACCAGTGATTCGGGACTAGTTAGGAATGAGCAGTTCTTC. Encoded protein: CATSDSGLVRNEQFF.